Listed below are T cell receptor beta chains from one sample, sequenced in a study of CD8+CD57+ T cells in acquired aplastic anemia. TCRdb passed the reads through MiXCR, listing each CDR3 protein once. The repertoire holds around 190,000 distinct CDR3 sequences, with almost 50% as singletons. The sample comprised sorted CD4+, CD8+, or CD8+CD57+ T cells (not recorded which) from PBMCs. The receptors here all came from a human donor with aplastic anemia. Each CDR3 is given with its conserved first and last residue. Each record gives: clone size, V gene, J gene, D gene, CDR3 DNA, CDR3 protein. D genes are given only for firm matches. Only some rows state a clone size, as once, few, many or a class for expanded clones.

size: NA; V: TRBV25-1; J: TRBJ2-2; D: TRBD1; DNA: TGTGCCAGCAGTCGGGGACAGGAAGACACCGGGGAGCTGTTTTTT; CDR3: CASSRGQEDTGELFF
size: many; V: TRBV6-5; J: TRBJ2-7; D: TRBD2; DNA: TGTGCCAGCAGTTCGGGGGGGGAGCAGTACTTC; CDR3: CASSSGGEQYF
size: many; V: TRBV10-1; J: TRBJ1-5; D: TRBD1; DNA: TGCGCCAGCAGTGGCGGAGGGGGCCAGCCCCAGCATTTT; CDR3: CASSGGGGQPQHF
size: NA; V: TRBV20-1; J: TRBJ2-5; D: TRBD2; DNA: TGCAGTGCTAGGGGGACTAGTGCCTTTGTGGAGACCCAGTACTTC; CDR3: CSARGTSAFVETQYF
size: NA; V: TRBV20-1; J: TRBJ1-3; D: NA; DNA: TGCAGCGTAGATTTAGGAAACACCATATATTTT; CDR3: CSVDLGNTIYF
size: many; V: TRBV7-9; J: TRBJ2-1; D: TRBD2; DNA: TGTGCCAGCAGCCAGGCGGGGCGGGGGGCGCGATACAATGAGCAGTTCTTC; CDR3: CASSQAGRGARYNEQFF
size: NA; V: TRBV10-1; J: TRBJ2-7; D: NA; DNA: TGCGCCAGCAGTGAGCGTTGGGACTACGAGCAGTACTTC; CDR3: CASSERWDYEQYF
size: many; V: TRBV11-1; J: TRBJ2-5; D: NA; DNA: TGTGCCAGCAGCTTCGGGGGGCGGGGGACAGAGACCCAGTACTTC; CDR3: CASSFGGRGTETQYF
size: NA; V: TRBV10-3; J: TRBJ1-6; D: TRBD1; DNA: TGTGCCACCGATCTACAGGGGGTAGGGTCACCCCTCCACTTT; CDR3: CATDLQGVGSPLHF
size: many; V: TRBV20-1; J: TRBJ2-3; D: TRBD2; DNA: TGCAGTGCTATAGCGGGGGGGCCTGGGGCAGATACGCAGTATTTT; CDR3: CSAIAGGPGADTQYF
size: NA; V: TRBV10-3; J: TRBJ1-1; D: NA; DNA: TGTGCCACCTACCCGGAGGGATACACTGAAGCTTTCTTT; CDR3: CATYPEGYTEAFF
size: once; V: TRBV2; J: TRBJ1-1; D: TRBD1; DNA: TGTGCCAGCAGTAGGGACAGGGCCTCCTCTGAAGCTTTCTTT; CDR3: CASSRDRASSEAFF
size: NA; V: TRBV14; J: TRBJ2-7; D: NA; DNA: TGTGCCAGCAGAGGTCAGGGCACCTACGAGCAGTACTTC; CDR3: CASRGQGTYEQYF
size: NA; V: TRBV5-1; J: TRBJ1-1; D: NA; DNA: TGCGCCAGCAGCTTGGCACCTGGGGCCCTGATGAACACTGAAGCTTTCTTT; CDR3: CASSLAPGALMNTEAFF
size: many; V: TRBV10-1; J: TRBJ1-3; D: NA; DNA: TGCGCCAGCAGTGTGGATGTTACTGGAAACACCATATATTTT; CDR3: CASSVDVTGNTIYF
size: NA; V: TRBV29-1; J: TRBJ1-1; D: TRBD1; DNA: TGCAGCGTTGCAACAGGGGAAGGCACTGAAGCTTTCTTT; CDR3: CSVATGEGTEAFF
size: NA; V: TRBV9; J: TRBJ2-3; D: NA; DNA: TGTGCCAGCAGCGTAGTTGGCGGGGGCACAGATACGCAGTATTTT; CDR3: CASSVVGGGTDTQYF
size: NA; V: TRBV15; J: TRBJ1-2; D: NA; DNA: TGTGCCACCAGCAGAGGGGGGGTTTGGTCCTCCTCTAACTATGGCTACACCTTC; CDR3: CATSRGGVWSSSNYGYTF
size: many; V: TRBV5-1; J: TRBJ2-1; D: TRBD2; DNA: TGCGCCAGCAGCAACGGGGGGTTCTACAATGAGCAGTTCTTC; CDR3: CASSNGGFYNEQFF
size: NA; V: TRBV2; J: TRBJ1-2; D: TRBD1; DNA: TGTGCCGGAACAGGGGGCGCGGTGTTTGGCTACACCTTC; CDR3: CAGTGGAVFGYTF
size: many; V: TRBV2; J: TRBJ2-7; D: TRBD1; DNA: TGTGCCAGCAGAGTCACGGGACAGGTCAGCTCCTACGAGCAGTACTTC; CDR3: CASRVTGQVSSYEQYF
size: NA; V: TRBV24-1; J: TRBJ2-2; D: TRBD2; DNA: TGTGCCACCAGTGATTATCCGGGACTAGCGGGATCACCCACGAACACCGGGGAGCTGTTTTTT; CDR3: CATSDYPGLAGSPTNTGELFF
size: NA; V: TRBV20-1; J: TRBJ2-5; D: NA; DNA: TGCAGTGCTAGACAGGGCCGACAAGAGACCCAGTACTTC; CDR3: CSARQGRQETQYF
size: many; V: TRBV9; J: TRBJ2-3; D: NA; DNA: TGTGCCAGCAGCGTACCCCCAAATCAGCCAGATACGCAGTATTTT; CDR3: CASSVPPNQPDTQYF
size: NA; V: TRBV7-7; J: TRBJ2-3; D: NA; DNA: TGTGCTAGCAGCCCTAGGGGGGCAGATACGCAGTATTTT; CDR3: CASSPRGADTQYF
size: few; V: TRBV2; J: TRBJ1-5; D: NA; DNA: TGTGCCACCCGGGATCAACTTTATAGCAATCAGCCCCAGCATTTT; CDR3: CATRDQLYSNQPQHF
size: once; V: TRBV25-1; J: TRBJ1-5; D: NA; DNA: TGTGCCAGCAGTGTGGATTATCAGCCCCAGCATTTT; CDR3: CASSVDYQPQHF
size: many; V: TRBV7-2; J: TRBJ1-2; D: TRBD1; DNA: TGTGCCAGCAGCTTAGTCGGGACAGGGGACTATGGCTACACCTTC; CDR3: CASSLVGTGDYGYTF
size: few; V: TRBV4-2; J: TRBJ2-6; D: TRBD2; DNA: TGTGCCAGCAGCCGGACCGGGGGGATCTCTGGGGCCAACGTCCTGACTTTC; CDR3: CASSRTGGISGANVLTF
size: NA; V: TRBV20-1; J: TRBJ2-5; D: TRBD2; DNA: TGCAGTGCTAGTCGGGGCGGGAGAGGGGAGACCCAGTACTTC; CDR3: CSASRGGRGETQYF
size: NA; V: TRBV19; J: TRBJ1-6; D: TRBD1; DNA: TGTGCCAGTAGTCCCTCCGTCAGGGGGTTTGATAATTCACCCCTCCACTTT; CDR3: CASSPSVRGFDNSPLHF
size: few; V: TRBV10-3; J: TRBJ1-5; D: NA; DNA: TGTGCCACCCAACCGAATTCGAATCAGCCCCAGCATTTT; CDR3: CATQPNSNQPQHF
size: NA; V: TRBV2; J: TRBJ1-4; D: NA; DNA: TGTGCCAGCAGTGACCCGGGCACTAATGAAAAACTGTTTTTT; CDR3: CASSDPGTNEKLFF
size: NA; V: TRBV19; J: TRBJ2-5; D: NA; DNA: TGTGCCAGTAGTATCGGACGTCACCAAGAGACCCAGTACTTC; CDR3: CASSIGRHQETQYF
size: NA; V: TRBV10-1; J: TRBJ2-3; D: NA; DNA: TGCGCCAGCAGTGAGAAGGTGACAACTAGCACAGATACGCAGTATTTT; CDR3: CASSEKVTTSTDTQYF
size: NA; V: TRBV5-4; J: TRBJ2-3; D: NA; DNA: TGTGCCAGCAGCCCATACAATACGGGAGATACGCAGTATTTT; CDR3: CASSPYNTGDTQYF
size: once; V: TRBV24-1; J: TRBJ2-7; D: NA; DNA: TGTGCCACCAGTGATTTGGGGGGGTCGTCGGGAGAGCAGTACTTC; CDR3: CATSDLGGSSGEQYF
size: few; V: TRBV6-4; J: TRBJ2-6; D: NA; DNA: TGTGCCAGCAGTGTACGCTCTGGGGCCAACGTCCTGACTTTC; CDR3: CASSVRSGANVLTF
size: many; V: TRBV20-1; J: TRBJ2-7; D: TRBD1; DNA: TGCAGTGCGATTCGACAGGGACCCTACGAGCAGTACTTC; CDR3: CSAIRQGPYEQYF
size: many; V: TRBV20-1; J: TRBJ2-2; D: TRBD2; DNA: TGCAGTGCTGCGGGACTAGCGGGGGGAGCGAACACCGGGGAGCTGTTTTTT; CDR3: CSAAGLAGGANTGELFF
size: once; V: TRBV11-3; J: TRBJ1-2; D: NA; DNA: TGTGCCAGCAGCTTGAAAGGGGGTGAGGTTGGCTACACCTTC; CDR3: CASSLKGGEVGYTF
size: NA; V: TRBV2; J: TRBJ1-2; D: NA; DNA: TGTGCCAGCAGTCTTACGGTAGGGGCTAACTATGGCTACACCTTC; CDR3: CASSLTVGANYGYTF
size: NA; V: TRBV19; J: TRBJ1-1; D: TRBD1; DNA: TGTGCCAGTAGCGACCTCACCGGGACAGCACTCAGCACTGAAGCTTTCTTT; CDR3: CASSDLTGTALSTEAFF
size: many; V: TRBV2; J: TRBJ2-1; D: TRBD2; DNA: TGTGCCAGCACACGGGGGCGGGGGGGGAACAATGAGCAGTTCTTC; CDR3: CASTRGRGGNNEQFF
size: few; V: TRBV28; J: TRBJ1-5; D: NA; DNA: TGTGCCAGCAGCACCTACGAGGGGAATCAGCCCCAGCATTTT; CDR3: CASSTYEGNQPQHF
size: few; V: TRBV19; J: TRBJ2-1; D: TRBD1; DNA: TGTGCCAGTAGTCAAGGGGGCGAGCAGTTCTTC; CDR3: CASSQGGEQFF
size: NA; V: TRBV19; J: TRBJ2-6; D: NA; DNA: TGTGCCACCCCCGACATCTCTGGGGCCAACGTCCTGACTTTC; CDR3: CATPDISGANVLTF
size: few; V: TRBV10-1; J: TRBJ2-7; D: NA; DNA: TGCGCCAGCAGTTCCCTCAGGGACTCCTACGAGCAGTACTTC; CDR3: CASSSLRDSYEQYF
size: NA; V: TRBV12-3/TRBV12-4; J: TRBJ2-5; D: TRBD2; DNA: TGTGCCAGCGGAGAGGGACTAGCGGGGCGGGGGGAGACCCAGTACTTC; CDR3: CASGEGLAGRGETQYF
size: many; V: TRBV10-1; J: TRBJ1-6; D: NA; DNA: TGCGCCAGCAGTGTCCAGACCAATTCACCCCTCCACTTT; CDR3: CASSVQTNSPLHF
size: many; V: TRBV19; J: TRBJ2-2; D: TRBD2; DNA: TGTGCCAGTAGTATAATAGGACTAGCACCCGGGGAGCTGTTTTTT; CDR3: CASSIIGLAPGELFF
size: many; V: TRBV20-1; J: TRBJ1-2; D: TRBD1; DNA: TGCAGTGCTAGAAGGGGACAGGCTAACTATGGCTACACCTTC; CDR3: CSARRGQANYGYTF
size: NA; V: TRBV19; J: TRBJ2-5; D: NA; DNA: TGTGCCAGTAGCCCTCCAGGGAAGGAGACCCAGTACTTC; CDR3: CASSPPGKETQYF
size: NA; V: TRBV11-1; J: TRBJ2-3; D: TRBD2; DNA: TGTGCCAGCAGCACCCGACTAGCGGGAGAGGCAGATACGCAGTATTTT; CDR3: CASSTRLAGEADTQYF
size: many; V: TRBV6-2/TRBV6-3; J: TRBJ1-2; D: NA; DNA: TGTGCCAGCAGTTACGACCGCGCTGGGGGCTACACCTTC; CDR3: CASSYDRAGGYTF
size: NA; V: TRBV3-1; J: TRBJ2-3; D: TRBD2; DNA: TGTGCCAGCAGCCTTCGGCCGGGGGGGCATCATACGCAGTATTTT; CDR3: CASSLRPGGHHTQYF
size: many; V: TRBV9; J: TRBJ2-7; D: TRBD2; DNA: TGTGCCAGCAGCGTAGCGGGGGGATCTGCCGAGCAGTACTTC; CDR3: CASSVAGGSAEQYF
size: many; V: TRBV7-9; J: TRBJ2-5; D: NA; DNA: TGTGCCAGCAGCTTAAAGGAAGAGACCCAGTACTTC; CDR3: CASSLKEETQYF
size: once; V: TRBV11-2; J: TRBJ2-7; D: TRBD1; DNA: TGCGCCAGCAGCTCGCCGGGACAGGGGGCGTTCGAGCAGTACTTC; CDR3: CASSSPGQGAFEQYF